The T cell receptor (beta chain) under discussion was sequenced for a study of cytomegalovirus exposure and HLA in healthy donors. Study results and caveats: In vitro, three CMV-associated chains proved specific for CMV antigens. For most TCR sequences rarity was the rule, although some public TCRs occurred in many donors.

Note on this clone: Its antigen remains unknown.

Donors came from a validation cohort of 95 to 150 subjects, distinct from the first 666-subject cohort. Assay used: immunoSEQ multiplex PCR; TCRdb lists only in-frame clones, some missing. The sample shows about 150,000 clones, 85% to 90% of them seen only once. Per germline, CDR1 SGHTA and CDR2 FQGNSA. The CDR3 has 14 residues. The V segment lost 5 bases and the J segment 5 bases; nucleotides outside the gene matches: 2. Material for sequencing was PBMCs. The receptor comes from a human donor in good health. V gene TRBV7-2 combines with J gene TRBJ2-3; 12 nucleotides match TRBD2. The CDR3 sequence is CASSRTSGEDTQYF. CDR3 coding DNA: TGTGCCAGCAGCCGGACTAGCGGGGAAGATACGCAGTATTTT.